This passage covers 28 T cell receptor beta chains from one sample sequenced in a study of cytomegalovirus exposure and HLA in healthy donors. The PCR employed 60 Vbeta primers together with 13 Jbeta primers. This table comes from immunoSEQ multiplex PCR, and its TCRdb copy is limited to in-frame clones, with some not included. The table records about 120,000 clones, roughly 8.6% of them present only once. Sample: PBMCs. Receptor source: a woman in her 40s in good health and CMV-seropositive.

The chain combines TRBV27 with TRBJ1-4; 9 bases are a match to TRBD1. This CDR3 has 16 amino acids. The germline CDR1 and CDR2 sequences are MNHEY and SMNVEV (reference sequence). Germline trimming cut 1 base from V and 5 bases from J; bases unmatched to any gene: 5. This CDR3 reads CASSLFGTGSNEKLFF. The CDR3 bases are TGTGCCAGCAGTTTATTCGGGACAGGGAGCAATGAAAAACTGTTTTTT.

This clone was picked up a small number of times. The V call is TRBV5-1, the J call TRBJ1-3; 8 nucleotides match TRBD1. Germline loops: CDR1 SGHRS, CDR2 YFSETQ. The CDR3 consists of 16 residues. J gave up 1 base and V 3 bases, and 6 bases lay outside the gene matches. The CDR3 DNA sequence: TGCGCCAGCAGCTCTACTGACAGGGGATCTGGAAACACCATATATTTT. Encoded protein: CASSSTDRGSGNTIYF.

This clone was picked up a small number of times. The V call is TRBV2, the J call TRBJ1-2; no clear D. Trimming left V 3 bases short and J 3 bases short, with 20 bases between. The CDR3 is made up of 17 amino acids. Germline CDR1 SNHLY, CDR2 FYNNEI. In DNA form, the CDR3 reads TGTGCCAGCAGTGACCTGAGCGGAGGACTCGGGGACTATGGCTACACCTTC. The encoded protein is CASSDLSGGLGDYGYTF.

In its sample, this clone was seen a few times. V and J are TRBV27 and TRBJ1-2; D not resolved. The V end was cut by 6 bases, the J end by 6 bases, with 20 bases between. The CDR3 is made up of 15 amino acids. Germline CDR1 and CDR2: MNHEY and SMNVEV (reference sequence). CDR3 nucleotides: TGTGCCAGCAGGACCTCGCGGTGGAGGGTCAATGGCTACACCTTC. Amino acid sequence: CASRTSRWRVNGYTF.

In this sample, this clone turned up a few times. The J gene is TRBJ2-7, the V gene TRBV27; 7 bases agree with TRBD1. The V gene's germline CDR1 is MNHEY and CDR2 SMNVEV (reference sequence). The CDR3 consists of 15 residues. The V segment lost 6 bases and the J segment 0 bases; nucleotides outside the gene matches: 8. CDR3 DNA sequence: TGTGCCAGCAGAGCGACAGGGCCCTACTCCTACGAGCAGTACTTC. It codes for CASRATGPYSYEQYF.

This clone has more than one count but fewer than ten. V and J are TRBV6-1 and TRBJ2-7; TRBD2 matches 7 bases. The junction had 10 bases not matched to a gene; V was cut back by 6 bases and J by 2 bases. This CDR3 spans 15 amino acids. Germline-derived CDR1 and CDR2 are MNHNS and SASEGT. The CDR3 sequence: CASSDGLDTTYEQYF. The CDR3, as DNA: TGTGCCAGCAGCGACGGACTAGATACAACCTACGAGCAGTACTTC.

This chain connects TRBV6-4 to TRBJ1-1, with D uncertain. CDR3 length: 13 amino acids. Per the germline V gene, CDR1 is MRHNA and CDR2 is SNTAGT. The germline V and J ends were trimmed by 6 bases and 2 bases, with 10 bases remaining between them. The CDR3, as DNA: TGTGCCAGCAGGAGAGAGGGCAACACTGAAGCTTTCTTT. Its translation is CASRREGNTEAFF.

CDR3 in DNA: TGTGCCAGCAGTCAAAGCGGGGGTCCGGACACCGGGGAGCTGTTTTTT. This codes for CASSQSGGPDTGELFF. The chain employs TRBV25-1 and TRBJ2-2; 8 bases line up with TRBD2. Trimming removed 5 bases from V and 3 bases from J; junction bases left unmatched: 8. The CDR3 contains 16 residues. CDR1 is MGHDK, CDR2 SYGVNS, per germline.

The chain employs TRBV4-1 and TRBJ1-1; TRBD1 might be the D (5 bases). Germline CDR1 is MGHRA and CDR2 is YSYEKL. The CDR3 sequence is 15 residues long. Trimming pared 2 bases from V and 9 bases from J, leaving 19 bases between. The CDR3 here is CASSQSPATEWKAFF. The CDR3 coding sequence is TGCGCCAGCAGCCAATCCCCCGCGACAGAATGGAAAGCTTTCTTT.

This clone was seen only a few times. The rearrangement uses TRBV7-6 and TRBJ1-2, with 9 bases aligning to TRBD1. Trimming took 4 bases from V and 8 from J; bases not matched to a gene: 5. The germline V gene encodes CDR1 SGHVS and CDR2 FNYEAQ. The CDR3 length is 13 residues. The CDR3 bases are TGTGCCAGCAGCTACAGGGGGCGAGAAGGCTACACCTTC. Protein product: CASSYRGREGYTF.

This clone was detected a few times. V and J are TRBV30 and TRBJ2-1, with 9 bases lining up with TRBD1. Per the germline V gene, CDR1 is GTSNPN and CDR2 is SVGIG (reference sequence). Germline trimming cut 0 bases from V and 15 bases from J; bases unmatched to any gene: 3. The CDR3 is 11 amino acids. CDR3 DNA: TGTGCCTGGAGTGTAGGGACAGGGAGGTTCTTC. Its protein is CAWSVGTGRFF.

The chain carries TRBV6-6 and TRBJ1-1; 7 bases line up with TRBD1. The CDR3 runs 14 residues. CDR1 and CDR2 (germline): MNHNY, SVGAGI (reference sequence). V was pared by 6 bases and J by 4 bases, with 8 bases of the junction left unmatched. The CDR3 here is CASSINRGPTEAFF. The CDR3, as DNA: TGTGCCAGCAGCATCAACAGGGGACCCACTGAAGCTTTCTTT.

This clone was observed a few times. In nucleotides, the CDR3 is TGTGCCTGGATGCGCCGGGGCACAGATACGCAGTATTTT. It is translated as CAWMRRGTDTQYF. The gene calls are TRBV30 and TRBJ2-3, with D unresolved. The CDR3 sequence is 13 residues long. The V gene's germline CDR1 is GTSNPN and CDR2 SVGIG (reference sequence). V lost 4 bases and J 1 base, leaving 9 bases between the germline ends.

This clone came up a few times. The chain carries TRBV18 and TRBJ2-7; 8 nucleotides line up with TRBD1. The CDR3 spans 15 residues. Germline CDR1 reads KGHSH; CDR2 reads LQKENI. V lost 3 bases, J lost 2 bases, and 6 bases stayed unmatched. The CDR3 coding sequence is TGTGCCAGCTCACCCCGACAGGGGCCAGCCTACGAGCAGTACTTC. Translating gives CASSPRQGPAYEQYF.

This clone was found a few times. This chain uses TRBV18 with TRBJ2-7; D gene unclear. The CDR3 is 13 amino acids. Germline CDR1 and CDR2: KGHSH and LQKENI. Trimming removed 0 bases from V and 7 bases from J, with 10 bases in between. This CDR3 is CASSPPSAGEQYF. CDR3 in DNA: TGTGCCAGCTCACCACCTTCGGCCGGGGAGCAGTACTTC.

In this sample, this clone turned up a few times. The gene calls are TRBV2 and TRBJ1-1; D remains unclear. The V gene lost 8 bases and the J gene lost 2 bases, with 12 bases spanning the gap. Germline assignment: CDR1 SNHLY and CDR2 FYNNEI. CDR3 length: 13 amino acids. The CDR3: CASERTANTEAFF. Written as DNA, the CDR3 is TGTGCCAGCGAAAGAACAGCTAACACTGAAGCTTTCTTT.

The chain uses TRBV28 and TRBJ2-1, with 9 bases matching TRBD2. Germline V gives CDR1 MDHEN, CDR2 SYDVKM. The CDR3 is 17 amino acids. V dropped 7 bases and J dropped 0; count of bases not matched to a gene: 10. The DNA for the CDR3 is TGTGCCAGCACATCAGAAGGACTAGCGAGCTCCTACAATGAGCAGTTCTTC. Translated, it gives CASTSEGLASSYNEQFF.

This clone was recorded a few times. This chain links TRBV7-6 with TRBJ2-7, with 7 bases lining up with TRBD1. V lost 6 bases and J lost 6; bases outside the gene matches: 8. CDR3 length: 13 residues. The germline gives CDR1 SGHVS, CDR2 FNYEAQ. CDR3: CASSYDRVREQYF. In DNA form, the CDR3 reads TGTGCCAGCAGTTACGACAGGGTGCGCGAGCAGTACTTC. Full variable domain (missing parts from reference TRBV7-6 and TRBJ2-7): GAGVSQSPRYKVTKRGQDVALRCDPISGHVSLYWYRQALGQGPEFLTYFNYEAQQDKSGLPNDRFSAERPEGSISTLTIQRTEQRDSAMYRCASSYDRVREQYFGPGTRLTVT.

This chain joins TRBV5-1 and TRBJ2-1; 13 bases match TRBD2. The germline CDR1 and CDR2 sequences are SGHRS and YFSETQ. V shed 4 bases and J 2 bases; nucleotides not matched to a gene: 3. This CDR3 has 16 residues. The CDR3 region is CASSTGLAGPYNEQFF. CDR3 bases: TGCGCCAGCAGCACGGGACTAGCGGGGCCCTACAATGAGCAGTTCTTC.

The chain's CDR3 is CASRGLAGQEQFF. The CDR3 DNA reads as TGTGCCAGCAGGGGACTAGCGGGCCAGGAGCAGTTCTTC. The chain uses TRBV2 and TRBJ2-1, with 12 bases that match TRBD2. The CDR3 extends over 13 amino acids. CDR1 and CDR2 from the germline V gene are SNHLY and FYNNEI. V lost 6 bases, J lost 10 bases, and 4 bases stayed unmatched.

The chain couples TRBV5-4 to TRBJ1-4; maybe TRBD1 (5 bases). CDR1 SGHNT and CDR2 YYREEE come from the germline V gene (reference sequence). The V and J ends lost 4 bases and 3 bases respectively, with 13 bases between them. The CDR3 has 15 amino acids. CDR3 nucleotide sequence: TGTGCCAGCAGCGATGGGGCAGGGTCTAATGAAAAACTGTTTTTT. Amino acid sequence: CASSDGAGSNEKLFF.

V usage is TRBV25-1 and J usage is TRBJ2-2; weak D call: TRBD2 (6 bases). V was pared by 1 base and J by 2 bases, with 17 bases between. Germline assignment: CDR1 MGHDK and CDR2 SYGVNS. The CDR3 is 18 amino acids. The CDR3 here is CASSEFLGDGGNTGELFF. The CDR3 nucleotides read TGTGCCAGCAGTGAATTTTTAGGTGACGGGGGTAACACCGGGGAGCTGTTTTTT.

This clone was observed at least ten times. The chain has TRBV4-1 and TRBJ2-7, with D perhaps TRBD2 (5 bases). CDR3 length: 17 amino acids. CDR1 is MGHRA and CDR2 is YSYEKL in the germline V gene. V shed 0 bases and J shed 6 bases, with 21 bases lying between them. CDR3 loop: CASSQEHGDQLLSEQYF. The CDR3, as DNA: TGCGCCAGCAGCCAAGAGCACGGGGATCAACTTCTCTCCGAGCAGTACTTC.

CDR3 nucleotide sequence: TGTGCCAGCAGCTTGGAAGGGACAGGGGGAACTGAAGCTTTCTTT. Amino acids: CASSLEGTGGTEAFF. V gene TRBV7-6 combines with J gene TRBJ1-1, with 11 bases lining up with TRBD1. The CDR3 runs 15 residues. V was clipped by 3 bases and J by 5 bases; unmatched bases: 5. The germline gives CDR1 SGHVS, CDR2 FNYEAQ.

The rearrangement joins TRBV5-1 to TRBJ1-1; tentatively, D is TRBD1 (6 bases). CDR1 and CDR2 (germline): SGHRS, YFSETQ. Trimming took off 0 bases at V and 0 bases at J, with 9 bases between the two ends. The CDR3 is 15 amino acids. The CDR3 spells CASSLAGQMNTEAFF. CDR3 bases: TGCGCCAGCAGCTTGGCGGGACAAATGAACACTGAAGCTTTCTTT.

This clone was counted between two and nine times. The chain is built from TRBV27 and TRBJ1-5, with D possibly TRBD1 on 6 matching bases. The ends were cut back, 7 bases at V and 2 bases at J, with 27 bases in the middle. The CDR3 totals 19 residues. The V gene's germline CDR1 is MNHEY and CDR2 SMNVEV (reference sequence). CDR3 loop: CASTPAGTGLLIGNQPQHF. In DNA, the CDR3 is TGTGCCAGCACCCCCGCGGGCACAGGGCTTCTCATCGGCAATCAGCCCCAGCATTTT.

This clone was seen ten or more times. The V and J genes are TRBV5-6 and TRBJ2-7; 7 bases fit TRBD1. J was trimmed by 3 bases and V by 4 bases; bases with no gene match: 7. This CDR3 is 14 amino acids long. Germline V CDR1 and CDR2: SGHDT, YYEEEE. The CDR3 nucleotides read TGTGCCAGCAGCGAAACCGGGACAGTCTACGAGCAGTACTTC. It encodes CASSETGTVYEQYF.

This clone was seen a few times. J is TRBJ2-3 and V is TRBV5-4, with 10 bases lining up with TRBD2. This CDR3 region has 17 residues. Germline V CDR1 and CDR2: SGHNT, YYREEE (reference sequence). With 4 bases clipped from V and 4 bases from J, the junction kept 12 bases outside the gene matches. The CDR3 protein is CASSPVQLAGASDTQYF. DNA for the CDR3: TGTGCCAGCAGCCCCGTACAGCTAGCGGGGGCGTCAGATACGCAGTATTTT.